This T cell receptor (beta chain) was observed in a study of T cell repertoires in cytomegalovirus infection. Study information: Use of recently identified HLA-C-restricted and well-studied HLA-B-restricted CMV epitopes was part of the study. Based on public TCR beta signatures, there were indications of CMV infection and of a matching HLA type. Overall study findings and caveats: Using cumulative public TCR beta family frequency, the authors identified those who carried CMV together with the relevant HLA. Dominating the ex vivo response were TCR beta clonotypes that were CMV-specific and HLA-C-restricted.

TCRdb recomputed calls from the reads with MiXCR, one row per CDR3 protein. The table records about 570,000 distinct CDR3 sequences, approximately 40% of them present only once. This clonotype was counted a single time. Its specificity is unknown. Germline assignment: CDR1 LGHNA and CDR2 YSLEER. V was trimmed by 1 base and J by 8 bases, leaving 12 bases between them. This CDR3 has 14 amino acids. The chain links TRBV4-3 to TRBJ2-1; perhaps D is TRBD1 or TRBD2 (5 bases each). The origin of this receptor is a human donor in good health (CMV status not recorded). Some clones in this sample may be carry-over from other donors' samples. The material was cultured PBMCs, obtained from culture after CMV antigen stimulation. CDR3 DNA sequence: TGCGCCAGCAGCCAAGGGGACGCCCGGCATGAGCAGTTCTTC. The encoded protein is CASSQGDARHEQFF.